This entry lists 29 T cell receptor beta chains sequenced from one sample in a study of T cell responses to AZD1222 COVID-19 vaccine (dated by TCRdb to about 2021). The method behind the library was the immunoSEQ multiplex PCR assay. The table was pulled from immuneACCESS by TCRdb, which kept in-frame rearrangements only. Such tables lose some clones; where checked, under half of the loss comes from unresolved V genes, and the rest has no known cause. The table for this sample lists over 100,000 clones; more than 65% of them were counted only once. The top ten clonotypes cover about 9.4% of the sample. The time point label, as the study defines it: baseline before first vaccination. The sequencing here drew on peripheral blood, taken on day 0 of AZD1222 vaccination. The receptors here all came from an adult in good health.

Worth noting for this clone: A junction boundary mismatches the germline segment, possibly from a read error. The same CDR3 can be traced to other DNA sequences in this sample. The chain uses TRBV4-1 and TRBJ2-2; 13 bases are shared with TRBD2. Germline assignment: CDR1 MGHRA and CDR2 YSYEKL. The CDR3 loop spans 18 amino acids. CDR3 sequence (DNA): TGCGCTAGCAGCCAAGGAGGACTAGCGGGAGTGGGCACCGGGGAGCTGTTTTTT. It specifies CASSQGGLAGVGTGELFF.

This clone was found once. This chain joins TRBV19 and TRBJ2-7, with 8 bases identical to TRBD1. This CDR3 comprises 13 residues. Germline V gene sequence: CDR1 LNHDA, CDR2 SQIVND (reference sequence). V gave up 10 bases and J gave up 2 bases; unmatched junction bases: 7. DNA of the CDR3: TGTGCCACCTCGGGACAGGTGACCTACGAGCAGTACTTC. Residues: CATSGQVTYEQYF.

The chain employs TRBV28 and TRBJ2-7; 11 positions match TRBD2. V was clipped by 0 bases and J by 3 bases; unmatched bases: 1. The germline V gene encodes CDR1 MDHEN and CDR2 SYDVKM. This CDR3 contains 15 residues. This CDR3 reads CASSLWGTSGYEQYF. CDR3 nucleotide sequence: TGTGCCAGCAGTTTATGGGGGACTAGCGGCTACGAGCAGTACTTC.

The chain couples TRBV14 to TRBJ2-5; D gene ambiguous. Germline V gene data show CDR1 as SGHDN and CDR2 as FVKESK. CDR3 length: 15 amino acids. Trimming took 0 bases from V and 3 from J, leaving 11 bases between them. The CDR3, as DNA: TGTGCCAGCAGCCAAGAGCTCTACGTCAAAGAGACCCAGTACTTC. It is translated as CASSQELYVKETQYF.

This chain joins TRBV28 and TRBJ2-3; 9 bases align to TRBD1. CDR1 is MDHEN and CDR2 is SYDVKM in the germline V gene. Trimming took 6 bases from V and 7 from J; bases not matched to a gene: 8. This CDR3 has 14 residues. The CDR3 protein is CASSTTGGGNTQYF. CDR3 sequence (DNA): TGTGCCAGCAGCACGACAGGGGGAGGAAATACGCAGTATTTT. The variable domain in full, with the rest retrieved from reference TRBV28 and TRBJ2-3, is DVKVTQSSRYLVKRTGEKVFLECVQDMDHENMFWYRQDPGLGLRLIYFSYDVKMKEKGDIPEGYSVSREKKERFSLILESASTNQTSMYLCASSTTGGGNTQYFGPGTRLTVL.

This clone was seen a handful of times. The chain recombines TRBV28 with TRBJ2-5; no clear D gene. Per the germline V gene, CDR1 is MDHEN and CDR2 is SYDVKM. V gave up 7 bases and J gave up 7 bases, with 16 bases separating them. There are 13 residues in the CDR3. DNA of the CDR3: TGTGCCAGCACCCCCGCGGTTTTTGGGACCCAGTACTTC. Its translation: CASTPAVFGTQYF. Complete variable domain (other parts from reference TRBV28 and TRBJ2-5): DVKVTQSSRYLVKRTGEKVFLECVQDMDHENMFWYRQDPGLGLRLIYFSYDVKMKEKGDIPEGYSVSREKKERFSLILESASTNQTSMYLCASTPAVFGTQYFGPGTRLLVL.

The chain joins TRBV3-1 (or the pseudogene TRBV3-2) to TRBJ2-1, with D perhaps given as TRBD1 or TRBD2 (5 bases each). Germline V gene lookup returns CDR1 LGHDT and CDR2 YNNKEL (reference sequence). The CDR3 has 15 residues. Trimming shortened V by 0 bases and J by 9 bases, and 15 bases separated the two germline ends. The CDR3 DNA is TGTGCCAGCAGCCAAGAACGTTCGGGAAGGGGTGAGCAGTTCTTC. Its translation: CASSQERSGRGEQFF.

The chain links TRBV7-8 to TRBJ2-5; the D gene is possibly TRBD2 (5 bases). In germline, CDR1 is SGHVS, CDR2 FQNEAQ. V was pared by 4 bases and J by 2 bases, with 11 bases between. CDR3 length: 14 residues. In nucleotides, the CDR3 is TGTGCCAGCAGCTCCTCGCGGGTGCAAGAGACCCAGTACTTC. Protein product: CASSSSRVQETQYF.

The chain employs TRBV9 and TRBJ2-1, with 9 bases matching TRBD2. The V gene end was trimmed by 0 bases and the J gene end by 9 bases; junction bases not matched to a gene: 7. Looked up from germline, CDR1 is SGDLS and CDR2 is YYNGEE. The CDR3 is made up of 15 amino acids. The CDR3, as DNA: TGTGCCAGCAGCGTAGAGAGCGGGAGGACTGTTGAGCAGTTCTTC. Protein: CASSVESGRTVEQFF.

This chain joins TRBV6-6 and TRBJ1-1, with 7 bases identical to TRBD1. Per the germline V gene, CDR1 is MNHNY and CDR2 is SVGAGI (reference sequence). The CDR3 loop spans 15 amino acids. J was trimmed by 5 bases and V by 0 bases; bases with no gene match: 6. This CDR3 reads CASSYSPTGQTEAFF. The DNA of the CDR3 is TGTGCCAGCAGTTACTCCCCGACAGGGCAAACTGAAGCTTTCTTT.

V gene TRBV10-3 combines with J gene TRBJ2-2, with TRBD1 matching over 7 bases. Germline CDR1 is ENHRY and CDR2 is SYGVKD. With V trimmed by 6 bases and J by 3 bases, 7 bases remained unmatched. This CDR3 has 15 amino acids. CDR3 region: CAISDGQDYTGELFF. CDR3 sequence (DNA): TGTGCCATCAGCGACGGACAGGACTACACCGGGGAGCTGTTTTTT.

CDR3 DNA: TGTGCCAGCAGCCAGGGACTAGCGGGAAGAATTACGCAGTATTTT. Protein: CASSQGLAGRITQYF. The V and J genes are TRBV7-2 and TRBJ2-3; 13 nucleotides agree with TRBD2. Losses at the gene ends were 5 bases for V and 8 bases for J; bases not matched to a gene: 7. The CDR3 loop spans 15 amino acids. CDR1 is SGHTA and CDR2 is FQGNSA in the germline V gene.

The J gene is TRBJ2-2, the V gene TRBV4-1; TRBD2 agrees at 8 bases. Losses at the gene ends were 0 bases for V and 5 bases for J; bases not matched to a gene: 8. Looked up from germline, CDR1 is MGHRA and CDR2 is YSYEKL. CDR3 length: 17 amino acids. Written as DNA, the CDR3 is TGCGCCAGCAGCCAAGATTGGGCGGGGGGATATACCGGGGAGCTGTTTTTT. Its protein is CASSQDWAGGYTGELFF.

The chain has TRBV30 and TRBJ1-5; unclear D gene. With 1 base removed from V and 2 bases from J, the gap between germline ends came to 9 bases. Germline loops: CDR1 GTSNPN, CDR2 SVGIG (reference sequence). The CDR3 length is 14 residues. The CDR3 reads CAWSGTGGNQPQHF. CDR3 DNA sequence: TGTGCCTGGAGTGGGACCGGTGGCAATCAGCCCCAGCATTTT.

This clone was counted a few times. This rearrangement joins TRBV28 to TRBJ1-1, with TRBD1 identical over 9 bases. This CDR3 is built from 12 residues. V gave up 6 bases and J gave up 6 bases; unmatched junction bases: 2. Germline CDR1 is MDHEN and CDR2 is SYDVKM. The CDR3 loop reads CASRTGGAEAFF. CDR3 nucleotide sequence: TGTGCCAGCAGAACAGGGGGCGCTGAAGCTTTCTTT. The full variable domain, with the rest looked up from reference TRBV28 and TRBJ1-1, is DVKVTQSSRYLVKRTGEKVFLECVQDMDHENMFWYRQDPGLGLRLIYFSYDVKMKEKGDIPEGYSVSREKKERFSLILESASTNQTSMYLCASRTGGAEAFFGQGTRLTVV.

The chain employs TRBV5-1 and TRBJ2-1; TRBD1 matches 7 bases. Germline CDR1 and CDR2: SGHRS and YFSETQ. This CDR3 contains 15 residues. Unmatched junction bases numbered 3, after V lost 0 bases and J lost 3 bases. The CDR3 sequence: CASSLGPGGYNEQFF. The CDR3 region has the DNA TGCGCCAGCAGCTTGGGGCCAGGGGGCTACAATGAGCAGTTCTTC.

This clone was counted at least ten times. The chain recombines TRBV12-3 or TRBV12-4 with TRBJ1-2; D is uncertain. Trimming left V 8 bases short and J 7 bases short, with 11 bases between. The CDR3 consists of 11 residues. CDR3 sequence reads: CASLLNLGYTF. The CDR3 region has the DNA TGTGCCAGCCTTCTTAATCTTGGCTACACCTTC.

On this clone: Other DNA sequences in this sample translate to the same CDR3. The chain joins TRBV7-9 to TRBJ1-3; D uncertain. The CDR3 sequence is 14 residues long. Germline CDR1 reads SEHNR; CDR2 reads FQNEAQ (reference sequence). Trimming took off 1 base at V and 0 bases at J, with 4 bases between the two ends. CDR3 loop: CASSLGNSGNTIYF. The CDR3 bases are TGTGCCAGCAGCTTAGGAAACTCTGGAAACACCATATATTTT. The full variable domain, completed using reference TRBV7-9 and TRBJ1-3, is DTGVSQNPRHKITKRGQNVTFRCDPISEHNRLYWYRQTLGQGPEFLTYFQNEAQLEKSRLLSDRFSAERPKGSFSTLEIQRTEQGDSAMYLCASSLGNSGNTIYFGEGSWLTVV.

The V call is TRBV5-6, the J call TRBJ1-5, with D possibly TRBD1 on 5 matching bases. The CDR3 runs to 15 residues. Per germline, CDR1 SGHDT and CDR2 YYEEEE. Trimming pared 2 bases from V and 6 bases from J, leaving 15 bases between. CDR3 coding DNA: TGTGCCAGCAGCTTTGGGACGGATTTCGGTCAGCCCCAGCATTTT. Translation: CASSFGTDFGQPQHF.

This clone was observed a single time. The V and J genes are TRBV19 and TRBJ2-7; the match to TRBD1 covers 9 bases. The CDR3 spans 14 residues. Trimming cost V 3 bases and J 2 bases; bases outside gene matches: 2. Per germline, CDR1 LNHDA and CDR2 SQIVND (reference sequence). This CDR3 is CASSMTGGPYEQYF. CDR3 in DNA: TGTGCCAGTAGTATGACAGGGGGGCCCTACGAGCAGTACTTC.

The rearrangement uses TRBV7-8 and TRBJ2-1; D ambiguous. Germline V CDR1 and CDR2: SGHVS, FQNEAQ. V was trimmed by 1 base and J by 9 bases, leaving 10 bases between them. This CDR3 has 13 amino acids. The CDR3 DNA is TGTGCCAGCAGCTTAGGGGCACATGCTGAGCAGTTCTTC. Its translation is CASSLGAHAEQFF.

The chain links TRBV2 to TRBJ1-2, with TRBD1 identical over 8 bases. The J segment lost 6 bases and the V segment lost 8 bases, leaving 8 bases of the junction unmatched. The CDR3 loop spans 13 amino acids. Germline CDR1 reads SNHLY; CDR2 reads FYNNEI. In DNA form, the CDR3 reads TGTGCCAGCGGAGGGGCAGGGGGCAATGGCTACACCTTC. This gives the protein CASGGAGGNGYTF.

The chain joins TRBV6-5 to TRBJ1-6, with D hard to call. Per the germline V gene, CDR1 is MNHEY and CDR2 is SVGAGI. CDR3 size: 16 residues. Trimming removed 2 bases at V and 7 bases at J, with 15 bases between. DNA for the CDR3: TGTGCCAGCAGTTACGCCCCCCCGATAGGGAATTCACCCCTCCACTTT. This encodes CASSYAPPIGNSPLHF.

This clone was recorded only once. V is TRBV25-1 and J is TRBJ1-4; tentatively, D is TRBD1 (6 bases). Germline V gives CDR1 MGHDK, CDR2 SYGVNS. This CDR3 is 13 amino acids long. V lost 6 bases, J lost 8 bases, and 13 bases lay in between. The CDR3 region has the DNA TGTGCCAGCAGACAGACAGGCGGCGAAAAACTGTTTTTT. Protein sequence: CASRQTGGEKLFF.

This chain uses TRBV3-1 (or the pseudogene TRBV3-2) with TRBJ2-1; D may be TRBD2 (6 bases). Germline V gene sequence: CDR1 LGHDT, CDR2 YNNKEL (reference sequence). V was pared by 0 bases and J by 7 bases, with 16 bases between. The CDR3 contains 16 residues. CDR3 nucleotide sequence: TGTGCCAGCAGCCAAGATGGGGGGACCCAAGCGAATGAGCAGTTCTTC. Translating gives CASSQDGGTQANEQFF.

The rearrangement links TRBV9 to TRBJ2-1; either TRBD1 or TRBD2 may supply D (6 bases each). V was shortened by 1 base and J by 2 bases, with 13 bases between the two germline ends. CDR3 length: 16 amino acids. Looked up from germline, CDR1 is SGDLS and CDR2 is YYNGEE. CDR3 amino acids: CASSVRGDLAYNEQFF. CDR3 DNA sequence: TGTGCCAGCAGCGTAAGGGGGGACTTAGCCTACAATGAGCAGTTCTTC. Combining the CDR3 with reference TRBV9 and TRBJ2-1 gives the whole variable domain DSGVTQTPKHLITATGQRVTLRCSPRSGDLSVYWYQQSLDQGLQFLIQYYNGEERAKGNILERFSAQQFPDLHSELNLSSLELGDSALYFCASSVRGDLAYNEQFFGPGTRLTVL.

The V gene is TRBV2, the J gene TRBJ2-3; D remains ambiguous. V was shortened by 6 bases and J by 3 bases, with 4 bases between the two germline ends. Germline values: CDR1 SNHLY, CDR2 FYNNEI. The CDR3 loop spans 11 amino acids. The CDR3 sequence: CASSSTDTQYF. The CDR3, as DNA: TGTGCCAGCAGCTCGACAGATACGCAGTATTTT.

The genes are TRBV7-2 and TRBJ1-4; D may be TRBD1 (5 bases). CDR3 length equals 14 residues. V was shortened by 1 base and J by 7 bases, with 10 bases between the two germline ends. From germline, CDR1 is SGHTA and CDR2 FQGNSA. The CDR3 nucleotides read TGTGCCAGCAGCTTAGGGGGCGCCGGTGAAAAACTGTTTTTT. Its protein product is CASSLGGAGEKLFF. Variable domain in full (rest from reference TRBV7-2 and TRBJ1-4): GAGVSQSPSNKVTEKGKDVELRCDPISGHTALYWYRQSLGQGLEFLIYFQGNSAPDKSGLPSDRFSAERTGGSVSTLTIQRTQQEDSAVYLCASSLGGAGEKLFFGSGTQLSVL.

The chain joins TRBV19 to TRBJ1-3; no clear D gene. Germline CDR1 LNHDA, CDR2 SQIVND (reference sequence). Trimming removed 5 bases at V and 4 bases at J, with 12 bases between. The CDR3 runs 14 residues. The CDR3 region has the DNA TGTGCCAGTAGTTGGTCTGGGTCCGGAAACACCATATATTTT. Translating gives CASSWSGSGNTIYF.